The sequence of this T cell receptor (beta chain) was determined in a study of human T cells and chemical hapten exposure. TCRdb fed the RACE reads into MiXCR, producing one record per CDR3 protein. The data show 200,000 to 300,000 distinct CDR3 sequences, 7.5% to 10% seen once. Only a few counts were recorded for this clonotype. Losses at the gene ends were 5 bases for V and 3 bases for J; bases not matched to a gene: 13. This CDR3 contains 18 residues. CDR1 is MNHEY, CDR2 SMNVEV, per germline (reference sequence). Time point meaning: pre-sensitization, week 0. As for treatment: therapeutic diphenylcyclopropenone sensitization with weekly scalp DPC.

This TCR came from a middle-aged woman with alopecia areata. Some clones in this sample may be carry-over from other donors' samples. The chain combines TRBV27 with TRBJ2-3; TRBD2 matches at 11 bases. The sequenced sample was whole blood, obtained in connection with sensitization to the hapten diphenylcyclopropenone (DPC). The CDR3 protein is CASSRGGSGRARTDTQYF. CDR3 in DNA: TGTGCCAGCAGTAGGGGGGGTAGCGGGAGGGCCCGGACAGATACGCAGTATTTT.